The 12 T cell receptor beta chains below were found in one sample sequenced in a study of T-cell reconstitution after alpha-beta-depleted transplantation in children. Unique molecular identifiers featured in how the TCRbeta library was prepared. TCRdb fed the PCR reads into MiXCR, producing one record per CDR3 protein. The sample yields about 58,000 distinct CDR3 sequences, 35% to 55% seen once. The starting material was PBMCs, mostly from graft donor cells, obtained 360 days after TCRalphabeta/CD19-depleted stem cell transplant. These receptors were collected from a male patient between 5 and 17 years old who had a stem cell transplant for acute lymphoblastic leukemia, so the T cells may come from the graft donor.

This chain connects TRBV21-1 to TRBJ2-7; the D call in the table, TRBD1, was not verified against the DNA. TRBV21-1 is a recognized pseudogene. CDR3 size: 16 residues. Here the CDR3 reads CASSKVSGGSSYEQYF. CDR3 nucleotides: TGTGCCAGCAGCAAAGTTTCAGGGGGGAGCTCCTACGAGCAGTACTTC.

There are a few counts of this clonotype. The CDR3 region is CATDPGAGANVLTF. DNA for the CDR3: TGTGCCACCGATCCAGGGGCTGGGGCCAACGTCCTGACTTTC. The rearrangement joins TRBV10-3 to TRBJ2-6; D is perhaps TRBD1 (6 bases). The CDR3 length is 14 residues. Trimming took off 10 bases at V and 2 bases at J, with 12 bases between the two ends. CDR1 and CDR2 (germline): ENHRY, SYGVKD.

V usage is TRBV4-3 and J usage is TRBJ2-7; D perhaps matches TRBD1 (5 bases). CDR1 is LGHNA and CDR2 is YSLEER in the germline V gene. The V end lost 1 base, the J end lost 9 bases, and 16 bases lay between the germline ends. The CDR3 totals 14 residues. The CDR3 is CASSQGSAGYVQYF. In DNA, the CDR3 is TGCGCCAGCAGCCAAGGTTCGGCAGGGTATGTGCAGTACTTC.

The chain is built from TRBV9 and TRBJ1-1; D is possibly TRBD1 (6 bases). Germline CDR1 and CDR2: SGDLS and YYNGEE. V was pared by 6 bases and J by 3 bases, with 15 bases between. The CDR3 contains 14 residues. The CDR3 reads CASTTGSGHTEAFF. The CDR3 nucleotides are TGTGCCAGCACCACAGGGAGCGGGCACACTGAAGCTTTCTTT.

V usage is TRBV10-3 and J usage is TRBJ2-1, with D tentatively TRBD2 (5 bases). CDR3 length equals 11 residues. The germline CDR1 and CDR2 sequences are ENHRY and SYGVKD. The germline V and J ends were trimmed by 7 bases and 5 bases, with 6 bases remaining between them. The CDR3 DNA reads TGTGCCATCAAGGGAGACAATGAGCAGTTCTTC. Translated, it gives CAIKGDNEQFF.

This clonotype turned up a few times. The chain uses TRBV5-1 and TRBJ1-1; 8 bases align to TRBD1. Germline V gives CDR1 SGHRS, CDR2 YFSETQ. Trimming removed 0 bases from V and 8 bases from J; junction bases left unmatched: 18. The CDR3 runs to 18 residues. The CDR3 is CASSLGDVHGTGDGEAFF. CDR3 DNA sequence: TGCGCCAGCAGCTTGGGAGATGTCCATGGGACAGGTGACGGGGAAGCTTTCTTT.

V usage is TRBV5-1 and J usage is TRBJ2-3; TRBD2 matches 12 bases. CDR3 length: 19 amino acids. Trimming took 4 bases from V and 4 from J; bases not matched to a gene: 16. Germline CDR1 reads SGHRS; CDR2 reads YFSETQ. The CDR3 reads CASSQTSGGPSRVPDTQYF. CDR3 bases: TGCGCCAGCAGCCAGACTAGCGGGGGACCATCCCGAGTCCCAGATACGCAGTATTTT.

This clonotype was seen once. The chain is built from TRBV9 and TRBJ2-5; D might be TRBD1 or TRBD2, each matching 5 bases. Looked up from germline, CDR1 is SGDLS and CDR2 is YYNGEE. Trimming removed 0 bases at V and 5 bases at J, with 23 bases between. This CDR3 is built from 18 residues. The DNA for the CDR3 is TGTGCCAGCAGCGTAGCCCCTTCTTCGTTGGGGGAAGGGGAGACCCAGTACTTC. Its protein is CASSVAPSSLGEGETQYF.

This chain connects TRBV27 to TRBJ2-1; D is unclear. Germline V CDR1 and CDR2: MNHEY, SMNVEV (reference sequence). The CDR3 consists of 16 residues. V lost 4 bases to trimming and J lost 0 bases, with 13 bases between them. In DNA form, the CDR3 reads TGTGCCAGCAGTTGGGCCGGGTCGAGCTCCTACAATGAGCAGTTCTTC. Translated: CASSWAGSSSYNEQFF.

A few counts support this clonotype. The chain couples TRBV9 to TRBJ2-7; the D gene is possibly TRBD1 (5 bases). CDR3 length equals 13 residues. The ends were cut back, 0 bases at V and 5 bases at J, with 9 bases in the middle. Germline V gene lookup returns CDR1 SGDLS and CDR2 YYNGEE. The CDR3 bases are TGTGCCAGCAGCGTAGATAGGGGCCACGAGCAGTACTTC. It yields the protein CASSVDRGHEQYF.

The rearrangement links TRBV29-1 to TRBJ2-7; TRBD1 or TRBD2 may be the D gene (5 bases each). The CDR3 runs 14 residues. Germline values: CDR1 SQVTM, CDR2 ANQGSEA. The germline V and J ends were trimmed by 5 bases and 3 bases, with 17 bases remaining between them. The CDR3 nucleotides read TGCAGCGTTAGGACGAGGGGAGCAAGCTACGAGCAGTACTTC. Its translation is CSVRTRGASYEQYF.

This clonotype was seen a handful of times. The chain carries TRBV9 and TRBJ2-5; 14 positions agree with TRBD2. This CDR3 comprises 17 residues. V lost 2 bases to trimming and J lost 5 bases; unmatched junction nucleotides: 8. Germline CDR1 and CDR2: SGDLS and YYNGEE. As DNA, the CDR3 is TGTGCCAGCAGCGTTCTGGGACTAGCGGGGGATGATGAGACCCAGTACTTC. Encoded protein: CASSVLGLAGDDETQYF.